These 3 T cell receptor beta chains originate from one sample sequenced in a study of T cell changes during pregnancy in multiple sclerosis. The data were produced by immunoSEQ multiplex PCR, yet TCRdb's version contains in-frame clones alone and is incomplete. The sample comprises some 68,000 clones, around 90% of which are singletons, and about 1.5% rests with the top ten. This sample comprised peripheral blood, obtained in the second trimester of pregnancy. The receptors here all came from a female donor in good health, enrolled as a control in a pregnancy study.

This chain links TRBV19 with TRBJ2-7; 9 nucleotides line up with TRBD1. The CDR3 has 15 amino acids. The junction had 4 bases not matched to a gene; V was cut back by 4 bases and J by 0 bases. CDR1 LNHDA and CDR2 SQIVND come from the germline V gene (reference sequence). The CDR3, as DNA: TGTGCCAGTAGTACCTGGGGACAGGGCTCCTACGAGCAGTACTTC. Translation gives CASSTWGQGSYEQYF.

This clone was detected once. This chain joins TRBV7-9 and TRBJ2-2; 10 bases match TRBD1. Germline V lookup: CDR1 SEHNR, CDR2 FQNEAQ (reference sequence). Trimming removed 5 bases from V and 5 bases from J; junction bases left unmatched: 8. CDR3 length: 16 amino acids. In DNA form, the CDR3 reads TGTGCCAGCAGCAATCCGGGACAGGGGAGTACCGGGGAGCTGTTTTTT. This encodes CASSNPGQGSTGELFF.

The chain is built from TRBV11-3 and TRBJ2-1, with 13 positions matching TRBD2. Germline trimming cut 6 bases from V and 10 bases from J; bases unmatched to any gene: 12. CDR3 length equals 16 residues. CDR1 SGHNT and CDR2 YENEEA come from the germline V gene. Here the CDR3 DNA reads TGTGCCAGCAGTCGGACCGGACTAGCGGGAGCAGGGGAGCAGTTCTTC. Its protein is CASSRTGLAGAGEQFF.